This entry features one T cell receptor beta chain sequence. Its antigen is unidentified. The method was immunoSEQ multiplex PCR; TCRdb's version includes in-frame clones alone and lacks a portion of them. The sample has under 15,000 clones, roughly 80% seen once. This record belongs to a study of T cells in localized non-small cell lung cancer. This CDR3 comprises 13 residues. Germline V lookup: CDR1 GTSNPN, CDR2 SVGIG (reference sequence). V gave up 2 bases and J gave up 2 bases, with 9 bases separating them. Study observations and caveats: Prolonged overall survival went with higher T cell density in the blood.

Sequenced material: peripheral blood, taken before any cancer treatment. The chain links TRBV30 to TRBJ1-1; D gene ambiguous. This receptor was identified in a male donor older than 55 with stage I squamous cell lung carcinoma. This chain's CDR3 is CAWSFQGNTEAFF. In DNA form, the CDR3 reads TGTGCCTGGAGTTTTCAAGGAAACACTGAAGCTTTCTTT.